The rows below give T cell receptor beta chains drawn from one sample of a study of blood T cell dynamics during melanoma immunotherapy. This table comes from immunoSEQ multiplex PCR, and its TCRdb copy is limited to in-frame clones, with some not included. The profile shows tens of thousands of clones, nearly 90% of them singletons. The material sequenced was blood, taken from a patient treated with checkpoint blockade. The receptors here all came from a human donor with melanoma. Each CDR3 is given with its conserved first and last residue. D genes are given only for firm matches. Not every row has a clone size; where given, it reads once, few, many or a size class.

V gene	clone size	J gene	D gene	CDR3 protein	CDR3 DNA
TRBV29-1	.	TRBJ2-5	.	CSVYLPGRIQETQYF	TGCAGCGTTTATCTACCGGGACGGATTCAAGAGACCCAGTACTTC
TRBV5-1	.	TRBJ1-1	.	CASSFASAGEAVAFF	TGCGCCAGCAGCTTCGCTTCGGCAGGCGAAGCAGTAGCTTTCTTT
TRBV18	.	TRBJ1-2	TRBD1	CASSPMTGTNYGYTF	TGTGCCAGCTCACCAATGACAGGGACTAACTATGGCTACACCTTC
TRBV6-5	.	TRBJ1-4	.	CASSYAGREKLFF	TGTGCCAGCAGTTACGCGGGGCGGGAAAAACTGTTTTTT
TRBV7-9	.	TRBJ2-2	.	CASSNQGFTGELFF	TGTGCCAGCAGCAACCAGGGATTCACCGGGGAGCTGTTTTTT
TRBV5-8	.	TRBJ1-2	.	CASSYLGQKIYGYTF	TGTGCCAGCAGCTACCTTGGACAGAAGATCTATGGCTACACCTTC
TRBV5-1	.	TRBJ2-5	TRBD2	CASSLTSGGRETQYF	TGCGCCAGCAGCCTCACTAGCGGGGGGAGAGAGACCCAGTACTTC
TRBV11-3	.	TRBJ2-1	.	CASSLELVRDEQFF	TGTGCCAGCAGCTTAGAGTTAGTCCGGGATGAGCAGTTCTTC
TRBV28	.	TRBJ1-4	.	CASSLDRTNEKLFF	TGTGCCAGCAGTTTGGACAGAACTAATGAAAAACTGTTTTTT
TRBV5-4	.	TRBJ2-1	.	CASSLGGRTSYNEQFF	TGTGCCAGCAGCTTAGGAGGGAGAACCTCCTACAATGAGCAGTTCTTC
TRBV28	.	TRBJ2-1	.	CASKTGESWGEQFF	TGTGCCAGCAAGACGGGGGAATCCTGGGGTGAGCAGTTCTTC
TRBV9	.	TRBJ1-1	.	CASSTGAYTEAFF	TGTGCCAGCAGCACCGGAGCCTACACTGAAGCTTTCTTT
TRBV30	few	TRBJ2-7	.	CAWTKGNEQYF	TGTGCCTGGACAAAGGGAAACGAGCAGTACTTC
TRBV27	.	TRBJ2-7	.	CASSLSWGETYEQYF	TGTGCCAGCAGTTTATCTTGGGGAGAGACCTACGAGCAGTACTTC
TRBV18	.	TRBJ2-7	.	CASSTGPSPYEQYF	TGTGCCAGCTCAACGGGACCGAGTCCCTACGAGCAGTACTTC
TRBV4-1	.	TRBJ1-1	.	CASSQLGSMNTEAFF	TGCGCCAGCAGCCAACTAGGTAGCATGAACACTGAAGCTTTCTTT
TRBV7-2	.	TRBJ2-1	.	CASSLEWSSYNEQFF	TGTGCCAGCAGCTTGGAATGGAGCTCCTACAATGAGCAGTTCTTC
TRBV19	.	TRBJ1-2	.	CASSLQPGTYGYTF	TGTGCCAGTAGTCTGCAACCAGGGACCTATGGCTACACCTTC
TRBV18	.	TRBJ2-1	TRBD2	CASSPTSGNNEQFF	TGTGCCAGCTCACCAACTAGCGGGAACAATGAGCAGTTCTTC
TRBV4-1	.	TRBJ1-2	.	CASSQGTASTATYGYTF	TGCGCCAGCAGCCAAGGGACTGCTAGCACCGCCACCTATGGCTACACCTTC
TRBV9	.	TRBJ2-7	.	CASSAGRDISYEQYF	TGTGCCAGCAGCGCAGGCCGGGACATCTCCTACGAGCAGTACTTC
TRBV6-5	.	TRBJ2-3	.	CASRSRADTQYF	TGTGCCAGCAGGAGCAGGGCAGATACGCAGTATTTT
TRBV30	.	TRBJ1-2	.	CAWSGGSIHRYGYTF	TGTGCCTGGAGTGGGGGCTCTATTCACAGATATGGCTACACCTTC
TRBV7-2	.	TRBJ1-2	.	CASSPQGGDGYTF	TGTGCCAGCAGCCCACAAGGGGGGGATGGCTACACCTTC
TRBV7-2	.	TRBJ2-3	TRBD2	CASSSSGGSGTQYF	TGTGCCAGCAGCTCTAGCGGGGGATCTGGTACGCAGTATTTT
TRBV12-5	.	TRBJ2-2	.	CASAPGSGYTGELFF	TGTGCTAGTGCCCCCGGGTCGGGCTATACCGGGGAGCTGTTTTTT
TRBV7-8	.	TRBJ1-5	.	CASSSFPQGSNQPQHF	TGTGCCAGCAGCTCATTTCCTCAGGGGAGCAATCAGCCCCAGCATTTT
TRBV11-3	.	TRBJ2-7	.	CASSLSAGEQYF	TGTGCCAGCAGCTTATCCGCGGGCGAGCAGTACTTC
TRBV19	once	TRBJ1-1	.	CASSIPRMGSGSPTEAFF	TGTGCCAGTAGTATACCTCGAATGGGGTCGGGCAGTCCCACTGAAGCTTTCTTT
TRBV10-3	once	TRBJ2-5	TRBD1	CAISAGGQGQETQYF	TGTGCCATCAGTGCCGGTGGACAGGGCCAAGAGACCCAGTACTTC
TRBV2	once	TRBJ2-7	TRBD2	CASSEGLGDEQYF	TGTGCCAGCAGTGAGGGACTAGGGGACGAGCAGTACTTC
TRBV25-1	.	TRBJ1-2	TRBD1	CASRTGGGYGYTF	TGTGCCAGCCGGACAGGGGGCGGATATGGCTACACCTTC
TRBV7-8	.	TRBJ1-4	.	CASSDPGTPISTNEKLFF	TGTGCCAGCAGCGACCCCGGGACTCCAATTTCAACTAATGAAAAACTGTTTTTT
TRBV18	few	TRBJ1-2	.	CASSPNQGDYGYTF	TGTGCCAGCTCACCAAATCAGGGTGACTATGGCTACACCTTC
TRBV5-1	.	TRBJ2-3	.	CASNDTQYF	TGCGCCAGCAACGATACGCAGTATTTT
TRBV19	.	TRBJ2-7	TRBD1	CASSPRDRAGHEQYF	TGTGCCAGTAGTCCCCGGGACAGGGCAGGACACGAGCAGTACTTC